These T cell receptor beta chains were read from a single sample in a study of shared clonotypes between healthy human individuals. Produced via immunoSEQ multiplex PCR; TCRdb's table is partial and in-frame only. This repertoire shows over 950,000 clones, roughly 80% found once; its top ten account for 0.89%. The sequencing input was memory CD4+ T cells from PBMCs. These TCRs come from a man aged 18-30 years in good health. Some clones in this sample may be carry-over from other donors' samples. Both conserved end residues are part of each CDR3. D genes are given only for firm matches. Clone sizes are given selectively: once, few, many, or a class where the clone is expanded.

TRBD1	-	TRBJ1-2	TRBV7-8	TGTGCCAGCAGCTTATTTAACAGGGGATTACTTAACTATGGCTACACCTTC	CASSLFNRGLLNYGYTF
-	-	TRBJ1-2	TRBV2	TGTGCCAGCAGACCTATCCCTACAGAGATCTATGGCTACACCTTC	CASRPIPTEIYGYTF
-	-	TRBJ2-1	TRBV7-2	TGTGCCAGCAGCTTAGAGGTCTTCCTCAACAACAATGAGCAGTTCTTC	CASSLEVFLNNNEQFF
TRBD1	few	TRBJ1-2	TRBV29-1	TGCAGCGTACGGACAGGGGTTAACTATGGCTACACCTTC	CSVRTGVNYGYTF
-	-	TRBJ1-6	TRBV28	TGTGCCACCACCCCACCCAGGGGACGCGTGGGATCACCCCTCCACTTT	CATTPPRGRVGSPLHF
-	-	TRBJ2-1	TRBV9	TGTGCCATCACTTCCTACCACTACAATGAGCAGTTCTTC	CAITSYHYNEQFF
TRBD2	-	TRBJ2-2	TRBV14	TGTGCCAGCACATTAGGACTAGCCGATTTTAACACCGGGGAGCTGTTTTTT	CASTLGLADFNTGELFF
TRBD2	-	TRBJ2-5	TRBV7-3	TGTGCCAGCAGCTTAAACGGACTAGCGGCTCAAGAGACCCAGTACTTC	CASSLNGLAAQETQYF
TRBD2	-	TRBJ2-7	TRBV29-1	TGCAGCGTTGGGGGACTAGCGGGACGATACGAGCAGTACTTC	CSVGGLAGRYEQYF
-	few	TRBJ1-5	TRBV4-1	TGCGCCAGCAGCCAAGAGGAGTCAGGGAGCAATCAGCCCCAGCATTTT	CASSQEESGSNQPQHF
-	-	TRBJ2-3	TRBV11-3	TGTGCCAGCAGCTTAGATTCGGGGGCCCGAGGTACGCAGTATTTT	CASSLDSGARGTQYF
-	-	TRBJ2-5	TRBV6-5	TGTGCCAGCAGGACATCCTACCGTGAGACCCAGTACTTC	CASRTSYRETQYF
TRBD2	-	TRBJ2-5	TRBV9	TGTGCCAGCAGCGGGAGAGGACTAGCGGGTTTAGAGACCCAGTACTTC	CASSGRGLAGLETQYF
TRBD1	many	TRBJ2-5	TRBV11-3	TGTGCCAGCAGCCGTCGGACAGGAAGCCAAGAGACCCAGTACTTC	CASSRRTGSQETQYF
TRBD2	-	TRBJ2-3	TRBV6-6	TGTGCCAGCAGTTACATTCGCGGGAGGGCCTCATATACGCAGTATTTT	CASSYIRGRASYTQYF
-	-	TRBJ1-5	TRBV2	TGTGCCAGCAGTGAAGAAGGGAATCAGCCCCAGCATTTT	CASSEEGNQPQHF
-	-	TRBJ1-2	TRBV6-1	TGTGCCAGCAGTGTGACATATGGCTACACCTTC	CASSVTYGYTF
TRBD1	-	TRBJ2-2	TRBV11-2	TGTGCCAGCAGCCCGACAGGGAGGAACACCGGGGAGCTGTTTTTT	CASSPTGRNTGELFF
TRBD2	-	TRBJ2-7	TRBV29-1	TGCAGCGCCGGATCCCTGGCGGGAGACGTCGGGGAGCAGTACTTC	CSAGSLAGDVGEQYF
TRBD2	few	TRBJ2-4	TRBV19	TGTGCCAGTAGTAAGGTGACCTCCGGGACTAGCGGGAGCAGGAAAAACATTCAGTACTTC	CASSKVTSGTSGSRKNIQYF
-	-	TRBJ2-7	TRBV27	TGTGCCAGCAGTTTATCGATAGGGGGCTCCTACGAGCAGTACTTC	CASSLSIGGSYEQYF
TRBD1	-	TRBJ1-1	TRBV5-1	TGCGCCAGCAGCTTGGGAGGGACAGGCGTGAACACTGAAGCTTTCTTT	CASSLGGTGVNTEAFF
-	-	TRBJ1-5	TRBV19	TGTGCCAGTACCGAGGCGGGACTCATGGATCAGCCCCAGCATTTT	CASTEAGLMDQPQHF
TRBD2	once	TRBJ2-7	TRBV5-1	TGCGCCAGCAGCTCCCGCGGACTAGCGGGAGTCTACGAGCAGTACTTC	CASSSRGLAGVYEQYF
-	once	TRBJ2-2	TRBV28	TGTGCCAGCAGTTTAGGGGGCGGGGAGCTGTTTTTT	CASSLGGGELFF
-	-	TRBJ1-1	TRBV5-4	TGTGCCAGCAGCTTGGTCGGCAGAAAGAACACTGAAGCTTTCTTT	CASSLVGRKNTEAFF
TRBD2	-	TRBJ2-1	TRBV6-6	TGTGCCAGTCGGACTAGCGCAAGCTCCTACAATGAGCAGTTCTTC	CASRTSASSYNEQFF
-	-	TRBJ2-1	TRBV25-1	TGTGCCAGCAGCGAATGGGATGGGGGGAATGAGCAGTTCTTC	CASSEWDGGNEQFF
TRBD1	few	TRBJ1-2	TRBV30	TGTGCCTTGAAACAGGGGGACTATGGCTACACCTTC	CALKQGDYGYTF
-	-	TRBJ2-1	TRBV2	TGTGCCAGCAGCCCCTACAATGAGCAGTTCTTC	CASSPYNEQFF
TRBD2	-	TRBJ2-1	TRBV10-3	TGTGCCATCAGTGATAGCGGGAACGTGAGGAATGAGCAGTTCTTC	CAISDSGNVRNEQFF
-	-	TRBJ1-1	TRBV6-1	TGTGCCAGCAGTGAAAGCGGGGCGCTAGGGTACACTGAAGCTTTCTTT	CASSESGALGYTEAFF
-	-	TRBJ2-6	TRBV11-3	TGTGCCAGCAGCCCCGGCGGGGCCAACGTCCTGACTTTC	CASSPGGANVLTF
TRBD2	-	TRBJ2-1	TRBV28	TGTGCCAGCAGTTCAATAGGGCTAGCGGAAAATGAGCAGTTCTTC	CASSSIGLAENEQFF
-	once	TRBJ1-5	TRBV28	TGTGCCAGCAGTTTAAGGGGCACAAAGAGGAGTCAGCCCCAGCATTTT	CASSLRGTKRSQPQHF
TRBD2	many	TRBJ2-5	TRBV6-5	TGTGCCAGCAGTTCTGCGGGGGTCGAGACCCAGTACTTC	CASSSAGVETQYF
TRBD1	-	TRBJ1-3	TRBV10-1	TGCGCCAGCAGTGAGTCGGGTAGGGACAGTGGAAACACCATATATTTT	CASSESGRDSGNTIYF
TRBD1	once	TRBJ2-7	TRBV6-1	TGTGCCAGCACTAGACAGGGGGCGCGAGAGCAGTACTTC	CASTRQGAREQYF
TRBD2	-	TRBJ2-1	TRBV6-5	TGTGCCAGCAGCTACGCGGGACTAGCGGGAACCCCTCAGTTCTTC	CASSYAGLAGTPQFF
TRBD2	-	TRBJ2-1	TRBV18	TGTGCCAGCTCACGACTAGCGGGAGGGTTGGGCGAGCAGTTCTTC	CASSRLAGGLGEQFF
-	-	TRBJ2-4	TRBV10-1	TGCGCCAGCAGTGACAAAGCTGGCCTTTATAAAAACATTCAGTACTTC	CASSDKAGLYKNIQYF
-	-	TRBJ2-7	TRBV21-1	TGTGCCAGCAGCATGACTAGCGGGAGGGCTGACTACGAGCAGTACTTC	CASSMTSGRADYEQYF
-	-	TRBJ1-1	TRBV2	TGTGCCAGCAGTGATGGGGTAGGGATGAACACTGAAGCTTTCTTT	CASSDGVGMNTEAFF